The 28 T cell receptor beta chains below come from one sample, sequenced in a study of PD-L1 blockade in urothelial cancer. The time point is: pretreatment peripheral blood. Only in-frame clones appear in the TCRdb table, and some are missing; sequencing was by immunoSEQ multiplex PCR. In the table there are about 38,000 clones, around 85% of which are singletons. The input for sequencing was PBMCs, taken around atezolizumab (anti-PD-L1) treatment. These receptors all come from a man aged 80 or over with urothelial cancer.

This clone has a single count. CDR3 in DNA: TGTGCCAGCAGCGAACGGACAGCGAACACTGAAGCTTTCTTT. Encoded protein: CASSERTANTEAFF. This chain uses TRBV11-2 with TRBJ1-1, with a possible D match to TRBD1 (6 bases). Trimming removed 5 bases at V and 1 base at J, with 11 bases between. The CDR3 totals 14 residues. Germline CDR1 is SGHAT and CDR2 is FQNNGV.

V and J are TRBV5-1 and TRBJ2-1, with 11 positions matching TRBD2. This CDR3 is 15 amino acids long. Germline CDR1 is SGHRS and CDR2 is YFSETQ. V lost 4 bases to trimming and J lost 7 bases; unmatched junction nucleotides: 7. CDR3 in amino acids: CASSTTSGRLNEQFF. CDR3 DNA sequence: TGCGCCAGCAGCACCACTAGCGGGAGATTGAATGAGCAGTTCTTC.

This clone has just a few counts. The chain recombines TRBV7-2 with TRBJ1-1; D perhaps matches TRBD1 (5 bases). The germline CDR1 and CDR2 sequences are SGHTA and FQGNSA. This CDR3 comprises 14 residues. V was trimmed by 6 bases and J by 3 bases, leaving 14 bases between them. The CDR3 spells CASSYQGGDTEAFF. In DNA, the CDR3 is TGTGCCAGCAGTTATCAGGGCGGGGACACTGAAGCTTTCTTT. Full variable domain (outside the CDR3, taken from reference TRBV7-2 and TRBJ1-1): GAGVSQSPSNKVTEKGKDVELRCDPISGHTALYWYRQSLGQGLEFLIYFQGNSAPDKSGLPSDRFSAERTGGSVSTLTIQRTQQEDSAVYLCASSYQGGDTEAFFGQGTRLTVV.

The chain combines TRBV7-8 with TRBJ1-4; a possible D gene is TRBD1 (5 bases). The CDR3 runs 17 residues. The germline V gene encodes CDR1 SGHVS and CDR2 FQNEAQ. Trimming left V 1 base short and J 7 bases short, with 19 bases between. The CDR3 DNA sequence: TGTGCCAGCAGCTTAGTCGGTTCGGGAGGGGCCGGTGAAAAACTGTTTTTT. Its protein product is CASSLVGSGGAGEKLFF.

This clone was recorded a few times. This chain links TRBV29-1 with TRBJ1-2, with a tentative D call TRBD1 (5 bases). Trimming removed 4 bases from V and 8 bases from J, with 20 bases in between. CDR3 length: 14 residues. Germline CDR1 is SQVTM and CDR2 is ANQGSEA. The CDR3 nucleotides are TGCAGCGTTGGTGCGGGGCCACTAAGAGGGGGCTACACCTTC. Its protein is CSVGAGPLRGGYTF.

The chain recombines TRBV9 with TRBJ2-5; D is unresolved. Looked up from germline, CDR1 is SGDLS and CDR2 is YYNGEE. The length of the CDR3 is 14 residues. Trimming took 4 bases from V and 5 from J, leaving 15 bases between them. DNA of the CDR3: TGTGCCAGCAGCCTCACCGATGACTTCGAGACCCAGTACTTC. Protein product: CASSLTDDFETQYF.

This chain uses TRBV6-6 with TRBJ1-1; D unclear. In germline, CDR1 is MNHNY, CDR2 SVGAGI (reference sequence). This CDR3 region has 12 residues. Trimming shortened V by 6 bases and J by 5 bases, and 10 bases separated the two germline ends. This CDR3 reads CASSLRGTEAFF. The CDR3 DNA sequence: TGTGCCAGCAGCCTACGCGGAACTGAAGCTTTCTTT.

CDR3 in DNA: TGTGCCAGCAGCCAATTCACAGGATCCGGGGAGCTGTTTTTT. It encodes CASSQFTGSGELFF. The rearrangement links TRBV28 to TRBJ2-2, with D tentatively TRBD1 (5 bases). Germline V gene sequence: CDR1 MDHEN, CDR2 SYDVKM. The CDR3 contains 14 residues. Trimming left V 6 bases short and J 6 bases short, with 14 bases between. The whole variable domain, remainder taken from reference TRBV28 and TRBJ2-2, is DVKVTQSSRYLVKRTGEKVFLECVQDMDHENMFWYRQDPGLGLRLIYFSYDVKMKEKGDIPEGYSVSREKKERFSLILESASTNQTSMYLCASSQFTGSGELFFGEGSRLTVL.

The rearrangement links TRBV20-1 to TRBJ2-3; D gene ambiguous. The length of the CDR3 is 11 residues. V lost 0 bases, J lost 6 bases, and 4 bases lay in between. CDR1 is DFQATT, CDR2 SNEGSKA, per germline (reference sequence). CDR3 loop: CSARDRDTQYF. The CDR3, as DNA: TGCAGTGCTAGAGATCGGGATACGCAGTATTTT.

J is TRBJ2-7 and V is TRBV6-5; the match to TRBD1 covers 11 bases. This CDR3 is 15 amino acids long. The trim removed 5 bases at V and 1 base at J, leaving 4 bases unmatched. CDR1 MNHEY and CDR2 SVGAGI come from the germline V gene. DNA of the CDR3: TGTGCCAGCAGTCCGGGACAGGGGGAATCCTACGAGCAGTACTTC. It is translated as CASSPGQGESYEQYF.

This chain links TRBV11-2 with TRBJ2-1; TRBD1 matches at 7 bases. The CDR3 extends over 18 amino acids. The germline V gene encodes CDR1 SGHAT and CDR2 FQNNGV. Unmatched junction bases numbered 20, after V lost 4 bases and J lost 8 bases. The CDR3 loop reads CASSSQGVYRRVNHEQFF. CDR3 bases: TGTGCCAGCAGCTCCCAGGGGGTATACAGGAGAGTTAATCATGAGCAGTTCTTC.

CDR3 nucleotide sequence: TGTGCCAGCAGCCTGCCGGACAGGGGAGAAAAACTGTTTTTT. Its protein is CASSLPDRGEKLFF. J is TRBJ1-4 and V is TRBV7-9; 9 nucleotides align to TRBD1. The V segment lost 5 bases and the J segment 8 bases; nucleotides outside the gene matches: 6. Germline lookup yields CDR1 SEHNR and CDR2 FQNEAQ (reference sequence). The CDR3 contains 14 residues.

The chain recombines TRBV27 with TRBJ1-5, with a tentative D call TRBD1 (5 bases). V dropped 6 bases and J dropped 2 bases, with 11 bases sitting between them. Per germline, CDR1 MNHEY and CDR2 SMNVEV (reference sequence). This CDR3 is 14 amino acids long. This chain's CDR3 is CASSPGGGNQPQHF. The CDR3 nucleotides are TGTGCCAGCAGCCCCGGGGGGGGCAATCAGCCCCAGCATTTT.

The rearrangement joins TRBV6-5 to TRBJ1-1, with a possible D match to TRBD1 (6 bases). V was shortened by 6 bases and J by 5 bases, with 13 bases between the two germline ends. This CDR3 is 13 amino acids long. Per germline, CDR1 MNHEY and CDR2 SVGAGI. DNA for the CDR3: TGTGCCAGCAGCCGAAACAGGGAGACTGAAGCTTTCTTT. It codes for CASSRNRETEAFF.

The chain recombines TRBV12-5 with TRBJ2-4; TRBD1 matches 8 bases. V lost 5 bases, J lost 1 base, and 10 bases stayed unmatched. The CDR3 consists of 17 residues. In germline, CDR1 is LGHNT, CDR2 FRNRAP. The CDR3 DNA reads TGTGCTAGTGGTAGGACCGGACAGGGCGCGGCCAAAAACATTCAGTACTTC. Translated: CASGRTGQGAAKNIQYF.

The V call is TRBV5-1, the J call TRBJ2-7, with 7 bases aligning to TRBD2. Germline trimming cut 2 bases from V and 7 bases from J; bases unmatched to any gene: 9. Per the germline V gene, CDR1 is SGHRS and CDR2 is YFSETQ. The CDR3 extends over 14 amino acids. CDR3 in amino acids: CASSLGRVRGEQYF. CDR3 bases: TGCGCCAGCAGCTTAGGGAGGGTAAGGGGAGAGCAGTACTTC.

In this sample, this clone turned up once. The chain is built from TRBV5-1 and TRBJ1-4; D may be TRBD1 (5 bases). With 0 bases removed from V and 6 bases from J, the gap between germline ends came to 12 bases. Germline CDR1 is SGHRS and CDR2 is YFSETQ. The CDR3 runs 15 residues. CDR3 in DNA: TGCGCCAGCAGCTTGGACGGGACGGGGGATGAAAAACTGTTTTTT. It encodes CASSLDGTGDEKLFF.

The chain links TRBV19 to TRBJ2-5, with D possibly being TRBD2 (6 bases). CDR1 and CDR2 from the germline V gene are LNHDA and SQIVND (reference sequence). CDR3 length: 15 residues. The V end was cut by 4 bases, the J end by 1 base, with 13 bases between. CDR3 DNA: TGTGCCAGTAGTAGAGCAATGGGACTCCAAGAGACCCAGTACTTC. Its protein is CASSRAMGLQETQYF.

This clone was observed once. The chain links TRBV15 to TRBJ2-1; TRBD2 aligns across 12 bases. The CDR3 covers 16 residues. The junction had 1 base not matched to a gene; V was cut back by 0 bases and J by 4 bases. Looked up from germline, CDR1 is LNHNV and CDR2 is YYDKDF (reference sequence). CDR3 nucleotide sequence: TGTGCCACCAGCAGAGATGGACTAGCGGGGTACAATGAGCAGTTCTTC. This translates into CATSRDGLAGYNEQFF.

The sample holds one count of this clone. The chain is built from TRBV7-9 and TRBJ1-2; the match to TRBD1 covers 7 bases. V lost 2 bases to trimming and J lost 7 bases; unmatched junction nucleotides: 7. CDR3 length equals 14 residues. Germline lookup yields CDR1 SEHNR and CDR2 FQNEAQ (reference sequence). CDR3 sequence (DNA): TGTGCCAGCAGCTTATCTCAGGGGGATAGTGGCTACACCTTC. It is translated as CASSLSQGDSGYTF. The full variable domain, its missing parts supplied by reference TRBV7-9 and TRBJ1-2, is DTGVSQNPRHKITKRGQNVTFRCDPISEHNRLYWYRQTLGQGPEFLTYFQNEAQLEKSRLLSDRFSAERPKGSFSTLEIQRTEQGDSAMYLCASSLSQGDSGYTFGSGTRLTVV.

Worth noting for this clone: Because the CDR3's place on the DNA is in doubt, the DNA is left out and the CDR3 is given as listed by TCRdb. This chain joins TRBV28 and TRBJ2-7; the table names TRBD1, a call not compared with the DNA. Germline CDR1 MDHEN, CDR2 SYDVKM. The CDR3 has 17 residues if both end residues are counted. This CDR3 is CASSPSVRDRARYEQYF.

The V call is TRBV19, the J call TRBJ2-7; the D gene is possibly TRBD2 (6 bases). V lost 4 bases and J lost 1, with 14 bases in between. CDR3 length: 15 residues. CDR1 and CDR2 (germline): LNHDA, SQIVND (reference sequence). The CDR3, as DNA: TGTGCCAGTAGTACCCCCGGGACTGAGTCCTACGAGCAGTACTTC. It specifies CASSTPGTESYEQYF.

This chain connects TRBV19 to TRBJ1-2; D perhaps matches TRBD1 (6 bases). V lost 4 bases and J lost 3, with 12 bases in between. Germline-derived CDR1 and CDR2 are LNHDA and SQIVND (reference sequence). This CDR3 spans 14 amino acids. CDR3 protein: CASSTPQGYYGYTF. CDR3 DNA: TGTGCCAGTAGTACACCACAGGGATACTATGGCTACACCTTC.

The rearrangement joins TRBV6-6 to TRBJ2-3, with D unresolved. V was trimmed by 3 bases and J by 1 base, leaving 8 bases between them. Looked up from germline, CDR1 is MNHNY and CDR2 is SVGAGI (reference sequence). CDR3 length: 14 residues. CDR3 DNA sequence: TGTGCCAGCAGTTATGGAGAAGGCACAGATACGCAGTATTTT. Its translation: CASSYGEGTDTQYF.

The chain couples TRBV9 to TRBJ1-2; 9 nucleotides line up with TRBD1. Germline CDR1 reads SGDLS; CDR2 reads YYNGEE. CDR3 length: 14 amino acids. The trim removed 4 bases at V and 8 bases at J, leaving 9 bases unmatched. This CDR3 is CASSPTGGRGGYTF. Written as DNA, the CDR3 is TGTGCCAGCAGCCCAACAGGGGGCCGAGGGGGCTACACCTTC.

In this sample, this clone turned up a few times. This sequence joins TRBV6-4 and TRBJ1-2; 7 bases map to TRBD1. CDR3 length: 15 amino acids. Trimming cost V 2 bases and J 4 bases; bases outside gene matches: 7. The V gene's germline CDR1 is MRHNA and CDR2 SNTAGT. This chain's CDR3 is CASSDTGTASYGYTF. The CDR3 bases are TGTGCCAGCAGTGACACCGGGACAGCGAGCTATGGCTACACCTTC.

This chain connects TRBV19 to TRBJ2-6, with D unclear. Germline V gene sequence: CDR1 LNHDA, CDR2 SQIVND (reference sequence). This CDR3 has 15 residues. As DNA, the CDR3 is TGTGCTAGCTCTCTGACTGGCTCTGGGGCCAACGTCCTGACTTTC. This codes for CASSLTGSGANVLTF. Filled out from reference TRBV19 and TRBJ2-6, the complete variable domain reads DGGITQSPKYLFRKEGQNVTLSCEQNLNHDAMYWYRQDPGQGLRLIYYSQIVNDFQKGDIAEGYSVSREKKESFPLTVTSAQKNPTAFYLCASSLTGSGANVLTFGAGSRLTVL.

The rearrangement uses TRBV27 and TRBJ2-7, with 9 bases fitting TRBD1. This CDR3 has 14 residues. J gave up 5 bases and V 5 bases, and 7 bases lay outside the gene matches. Germline CDR1 MNHEY, CDR2 SMNVEV (reference sequence). The CDR3 spells CASSARDRVDEQYF. In nucleotides, the CDR3 is TGTGCCAGCAGTGCCCGGGACAGGGTAGACGAGCAGTACTTC.